Shown below are 25 T cell receptor beta chains from a single sample sequenced in a study of cytomegalovirus exposure and HLA in healthy donors. This table comes from immunoSEQ multiplex PCR, and its TCRdb copy is limited to in-frame clones, with some not included. The sample has 200,000 to 300,000 clones, about 90% seen once; the top ten hold under 4%. Source material: PBMCs. The receptors here all came from a woman younger than 45 in good health and CMV-seronegative.

The J gene is TRBJ2-7, the V gene TRBV7-6; 7 bases map to TRBD1. The CDR3 is 14 amino acids. Germline V gives CDR1 SGHVS, CDR2 FNYEAQ. V dropped 6 bases and J dropped 3; count of bases not matched to a gene: 8. The CDR3 here is CASSSGGVGYEQYF. The CDR3 DNA sequence: TGTGCCAGCAGTTCAGGGGGAGTGGGCTACGAGCAGTACTTC.

This clone was found a few times. The chain recombines TRBV27 with TRBJ1-4, with D possibly TRBD1 on 6 matching bases. The V gene's germline CDR1 is MNHEY and CDR2 SMNVEV (reference sequence). This CDR3 has 19 residues. The V end was cut by 6 bases, the J end by 8 bases, with 31 bases between. CDR3 bases: TGTGCCAGCAGCCAAAGAGTGCGACAGGTTCACCCGGCGGAGGAAAAACTGTTTTTT. Its translation is CASSQRVRQVHPAEEKLFF.

This sequence joins TRBV28 and TRBJ1-5, with 8 bases fitting TRBD1. Germline values: CDR1 MDHEN, CDR2 SYDVKM. CDR3 length: 17 residues. V was clipped by 4 bases and J by 2 bases; unmatched bases: 10. The CDR3 loop is CASSSTGVRVRNQPQHF. Here the CDR3 DNA reads TGTGCCAGCAGTTCGACAGGGGTAAGGGTTCGCAATCAGCCCCAGCATTTT.

The chain uses TRBV4-1 and TRBJ1-1; 8 bases are shared with TRBD1. The CDR3 contains 15 residues. Unmatched junction bases numbered 8, after V lost 1 base and J lost 7 bases. Germline CDR1 and CDR2: MGHRA and YSYEKL. The CDR3 coding sequence is TGCGCCAGCAGCCAAGGGCGGGGACAGGTAAGTGAAGCTTTCTTT. Residues: CASSQGRGQVSEAFF.

In this sample, this clone turned up once. V is TRBV5-1 and J is TRBJ1-2; TRBD1 matches 7 bases. With 4 bases clipped from V and 4 bases from J, the junction kept 10 bases outside the gene matches. The CDR3 extends over 15 amino acids. Looked up from germline, CDR1 is SGHRS and CDR2 is YFSETQ. The CDR3 reads CASSPHRGHTYGYTF. Here the CDR3 DNA reads TGCGCCAGCAGCCCCCACAGGGGCCATACCTATGGCTACACCTTC. The full variable domain, its missing parts supplied by reference TRBV5-1 and TRBJ1-2, is KAGVTQTPRYLIKTRGQQVTLSCSPISGHRSVSWYQQTPGQGLQFLFEYFSETQRNKGNFPGRFSGRQFSNSRSEMNVSTLELGDSALYLCASSPHRGHTYGYTFGSGTRLTVV.

This clone appeared once. At the DNA level, this CDR3 is encoded by other sequences in the same sample as well. J is TRBJ2-2 and V is TRBV6-5, with D maybe TRBD1 (6 bases). CDR3 length equals 15 residues. Germline loops: CDR1 MNHEY, CDR2 SVGAGI. The V and J ends lost 3 bases and 1 base respectively, with 9 bases between them. CDR3 sequence reads: CASSYSRGNTGELFF. In DNA, the CDR3 is TGTGCCAGCAGTTATAGCAGGGGGAACACCGGGGAGCTGTTTTTT.

The chain recombines TRBV28 with TRBJ2-7; D unresolved. The CDR3 covers 14 residues. Trimming took off 5 bases at V and 2 bases at J, with 13 bases between the two ends. Germline V gene sequence: CDR1 MDHEN, CDR2 SYDVKM. The CDR3 bases are TGTGCCAGCAGTAGTCTTAAAATCGCCTACGAGCAGTACTTC. It encodes CASSSLKIAYEQYF.

The chain carries TRBV19 and TRBJ2-1; 14 bases map to TRBD2. CDR3 size: 15 residues. Trimming at V came to 7 bases and at J to 6 bases, leaving 5 bases not matched to a gene. CDR1 and CDR2 from the germline V gene are LNHDA and SQIVND (reference sequence). CDR3 residues: CASTRTSGRINEQFF. The DNA for the CDR3 is TGTGCCAGTACAAGGACTAGCGGGAGGATCAATGAGCAGTTCTTC. Together with reference TRBV19 and TRBJ2-1, the CDR3 gives the full variable domain: DGGITQSPKYLFRKEGQNVTLSCEQNLNHDAMYWYRQDPGQGLRLIYYSQIVNDFQKGDIAEGYSVSREKKESFPLTVTSAQKNPTAFYLCASTRTSGRINEQFFGPGTRLTVL.

The V call is TRBV9, the J call TRBJ2-1, with D tentatively TRBD2 (6 bases). V was pared by 4 bases and J by 2 bases, with 19 bases between. The CDR3 covers 17 residues. Germline CDR1 is SGDLS and CDR2 is YYNGEE. The CDR3 protein is CASSPSSGPGAYNEQFF. As DNA, the CDR3 is TGTGCCAGCAGCCCTTCGAGCGGGCCGGGAGCCTACAATGAGCAGTTCTTC.

The J gene is TRBJ2-7, the V gene TRBV6-6; TRBD1 or TRBD2 may be the D gene (6 bases each). Trimming pared 0 bases from V and 0 bases from J, leaving 12 bases between. The length of the CDR3 is 16 residues. Germline V gene lookup returns CDR1 MNHNY and CDR2 SVGAGI (reference sequence). As DNA, the CDR3 is TGTGCCAGCAGTTACTCGTCCGGGGGCAGCTCCTACGAGCAGTACTTC. Its protein is CASSYSSGGSSYEQYF.

The CDR3, as DNA: TGTGCCTGGAGTGAACTAGCCTACGAGCAGTACTTC. Translating it yields CAWSELAYEQYF. This chain links TRBV30 with TRBJ2-7, with D maybe TRBD2 (5 bases). Deletions cut 1 base from V and 2 bases from J, with 6 bases between. The CDR3 extends over 12 amino acids. The germline V gene encodes CDR1 GTSNPN and CDR2 SVGIG (reference sequence). Complete variable domain (other parts from reference TRBV30 and TRBJ2-7): SQTIHQWPATLVQPVGSPLSLECTVEGTSNPNLYWYRQAAGRGLQLLFYSVGIGQISSEVPQNLSASRPQDRQFILSSKKLLLSDSGFYLCAWSELAYEQYFGPGTRLTVT.

CDR3 coding DNA: TGTGCCAGCAGCCAAGTTTCGGGGGCCGGGGAGCTGTTTTTT. Translation gives CASSQVSGAGELFF. This chain uses TRBV14 with TRBJ2-2; D is possibly TRBD2 (6 bases). CDR3 length: 14 amino acids. The germline V and J ends were trimmed by 1 base and 6 bases, with 9 bases remaining between them. Germline values: CDR1 SGHDN, CDR2 FVKESK.

The genes are TRBV11-2 and TRBJ2-1; maybe TRBD2 (6 bases). Trimming stripped 4 bases from V and 8 bases from J, with 15 bases between. Germline values: CDR1 SGHAT, CDR2 FQNNGV. The CDR3 extends over 14 amino acids. CDR3 in amino acids: CASSSTDYFDEQFF. The DNA of the CDR3 is TGTGCCAGCAGCTCAACGGACTATTTCGATGAGCAGTTCTTC. Based on the CDR3 plus reference TRBV11-2 and TRBJ2-1, the full variable domain is EAGVAQSPRYKIIEKRQSVAFWCNPISGHATLYWYQQILGQGPKLLIQFQNNGVVDDSQLPKDRFSAERLKGVDSTLKIQPAKLEDSAVYLCASSSTDYFDEQFFGPGTRLTVL.

The rearrangement joins TRBV5-6 to TRBJ2-3; D unclear. The CDR3 runs to 14 residues. V lost 3 bases and J 6 bases, leaving 14 bases between the germline ends. Germline values: CDR1 SGHDT, CDR2 YYEEEE. DNA of the CDR3: TGTGCCAGCAGCTCTGGCGTTGTGGCGGATACGCAGTATTTT. Translation gives CASSSGVVADTQYF.

The V call is TRBV27, the J call TRBJ1-1; D unclear. The CDR3 covers 16 residues. The germline V and J ends were trimmed by 3 bases and 1 base, with 15 bases remaining between them. Germline loops: CDR1 MNHEY, CDR2 SMNVEV (reference sequence). The CDR3 nucleotides read TGTGCCAGCAGTTTTGGCTACTCCCTGGAGAACACTGAAGCTTTCTTT. The encoded protein is CASSFGYSLENTEAFF.

The chain joins TRBV29-1 to TRBJ1-2; weak D call: TRBD1 (5 bases). Trimming shortened V by 1 base and J by 3 bases, and 12 bases separated the two germline ends. CDR1 and CDR2 (germline): SQVTM, ANQGSEA. The CDR3 loop spans 14 amino acids. The CDR3 nucleotides are TGCAGCGTTGAAGGTTCTGACAGCGACTATGGCTACACCTTC. It codes for CSVEGSDSDYGYTF.

This clone occurred once. This chain joins TRBV11-2 and TRBJ2-5; possibly TRBD2 for D (5 bases). The CDR3 has 15 residues. Between the trimmed V and J ends, which lost 4 bases and 4 bases, there was a span of 16 bases. In germline, CDR1 is SGHAT, CDR2 FQNNGV. CDR3 nucleotides: TGTGCCAGCAGCTACGTCCGGGGTTTCGGAGAGACCCAGTACTTC. Translated: CASSYVRGFGETQYF.

Turning to this clone: Other DNA sequences in this sample translate to the same CDR3. The chain uses TRBV27 and TRBJ2-1; D remains ambiguous. V was shortened by 2 bases and J by 6 bases, with 5 bases between the two germline ends. This CDR3 comprises 12 residues. The V gene's germline CDR1 is MNHEY and CDR2 SMNVEV (reference sequence). The chain's CDR3 is CASSLGGNEQFF. In DNA, the CDR3 is TGTGCCAGCAGTTTAGGTGGCAATGAGCAGTTCTTC.

The rearrangement uses TRBV4-3 and TRBJ2-5, with D possibly being TRBD2 (5 bases). The germline V gene encodes CDR1 LGHNA and CDR2 YSLEER. The CDR3 sequence is 14 residues long. The V gene lost 1 base and the J gene lost 5 bases, with 11 bases spanning the gap. The CDR3 region has the DNA TGCGCCAGCAGCCAAGGAGGGATAGATGAGACCCAGTACTTC. Translated: CASSQGGIDETQYF.

Points on this clone: The sample has other DNA sequences that encode this CDR3 too. The rearrangement links TRBV5-1 to TRBJ2-1; D gene ambiguous. Germline V gene sequence: CDR1 SGHRS, CDR2 YFSETQ. The CDR3 length is 12 residues. Trimming left V 0 bases short and J 7 bases short, with 5 bases between. This CDR3 is CASSLDWNEQFF. The CDR3, as DNA: TGCGCCAGCAGCTTGGATTGGAATGAGCAGTTCTTC.

Only one count was recorded for this clone. The chain employs TRBV6-1 and TRBJ2-6; D gene unclear. In germline, CDR1 is MNHNS, CDR2 SASEGT. The CDR3 has 18 amino acids. V was cut by 3 bases and J by 0 bases, with 15 bases left in between. CDR3 in amino acids: CASSDVLPQASGANVLTF. DNA for the CDR3: TGTGCCAGCAGTGACGTCCTCCCCCAGGCCTCTGGGGCCAACGTCCTGACTTTC.

This chain connects TRBV27 to TRBJ1-5; TRBD1 matches 9 bases. V gave up 1 base and J gave up 4 bases; unmatched junction bases: 5. CDR3 length equals 16 residues. Germline V lookup: CDR1 MNHEY, CDR2 SMNVEV (reference sequence). The chain's CDR3 is CASSLYRGRGNQPQHF. CDR3 in DNA: TGTGCCAGCAGTTTATACAGGGGGCGCGGGAATCAGCCCCAGCATTTT.

Comments on this clone: The junction does not match germline at one end; this may be a read error. The V and J genes are TRBV9 and TRBJ1-1; tentatively, D is TRBD1 (5 bases). Germline V CDR1 and CDR2: SGDLS, YYNGEE. The CDR3 extends over 14 amino acids. The chain's CDR3 is CASNRGTMNTEAFF. CDR3 DNA: TGCGCAAGTAACCGGGGGACCATGAACACTGAAGCTTTCTTT.

The genes are TRBV29-1 and TRBJ2-1; D call uncertain. Trimming took off 6 bases at V and 7 bases at J, with 7 bases between the two ends. Germline CDR1 and CDR2: SQVTM and ANQGSEA. This CDR3 contains 10 residues. In DNA, the CDR3 is TGCAGCGTCAAGGGAAATGAGCAGTTCTTC. Its protein product is CSVKGNEQFF.

This clone was counted between two and nine times. The genes are TRBV27 and TRBJ1-4; 9 bases line up with TRBD1. Germline V gene data show CDR1 as MNHEY and CDR2 as SMNVEV (reference sequence). The CDR3 loop spans 16 amino acids. V shed 6 bases, J shed 0 bases, and the junction held 5 bases outside the gene matches. The CDR3: CASRPGQGSTNEKLFF. Written as DNA, the CDR3 is TGTGCCAGCAGGCCGGGACAGGGCTCAACTAATGAAAAACTGTTTTTT.